The clone carrying this TCR beta chain was seen repeatedly, ten times or more. Its antigen is currently unknown. The data belong to a study of T cell repertoires in cytomegalovirus infection. Study as a whole: Public signatures in TCR beta pointed to CMV infection and matching HLA type. Study-level findings and limits: Across the ex vivo response, the dominant clonotypes were HLA-C-restricted CMV-specific TCR beta clonotypes.

Germline lookup yields CDR1 SEHNR and CDR2 FQNEAQ (reference sequence). The CDR3 is 18 residues long. V shed 3 bases, J shed 1 base, and the junction held 9 bases outside the gene matches. MiXCR was run by TCRdb on the reads, yielding one entry per CDR3 protein. Counted here are about 250,000 distinct CDR3 sequences, roughly 6.5% occurring once; the ten biggest clones make up 5.5% to 6.5%. The J gene is TRBJ2-5, the V gene TRBV7-9; 12 bases align to TRBD2. The origin of this receptor is a human donor in good health (CMV status not recorded). Some clones in this sample may be carry-over from other donors' samples. The sequenced material came from PBMCs. The CDR3 DNA sequence: TGTGCCAGCAGCTTCCGACTAGCGGGGGATTTCCCCCAAGAGACCCAGTACTTC. As protein: CASSFRLAGDFPQETQYF. The full variable domain, with the rest looked up from reference TRBV7-9 and TRBJ2-5, is DTGVSQNPRHKITKRGQNVTFRCDPISEHNRLYWYRQTLGQGPEFLTYFQNEAQLEKSRLLSDRFSAERPKGSFSTLEIQRTEQGDSAMYLCASSFRLAGDFPQETQYFGPGTRLLVL.